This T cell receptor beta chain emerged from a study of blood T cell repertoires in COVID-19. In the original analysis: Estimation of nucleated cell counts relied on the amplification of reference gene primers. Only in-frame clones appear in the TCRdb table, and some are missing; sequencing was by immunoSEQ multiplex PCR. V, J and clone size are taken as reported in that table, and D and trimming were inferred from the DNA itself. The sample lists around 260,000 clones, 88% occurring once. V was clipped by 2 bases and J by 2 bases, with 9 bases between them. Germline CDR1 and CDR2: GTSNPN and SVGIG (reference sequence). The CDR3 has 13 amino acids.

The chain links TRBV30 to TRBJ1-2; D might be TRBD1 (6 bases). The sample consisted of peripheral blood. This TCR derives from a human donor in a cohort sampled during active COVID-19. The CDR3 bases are TGTGCCTGGAGTTTTACAGGGAACTATGGCTACACCTTC. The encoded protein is CAWSFTGNYGYTF.